The rows below give T cell receptor beta chains drawn from one sample of a study of blood T cell repertoires in COVID-19. TCRdb's copy holds only in-frame clones and misses some; the assay was immunoSEQ multiplex PCR. In the table there are 280,000 or so clones, roughly 85% of which are singletons. The material sequenced was peripheral blood. All receptors derive from a human donor in a cohort sampled during active COVID-19. CDR3s include the opening cysteine and the closing phenylalanine or tryptophan. The D gene is left open where the match is weak. Clone size is shown for a subset of rows, as once, few, many or a class of expanded clone.

.,15,TRBV4-1,.,TRBJ2-7,CASSQWNYGPYEQYF,TGCGCCAGCAGCCAATGGAACTACGGTCCCTACGAGCAGTACTTC
.,14,TRBV14,.,TRBJ2-7,CASSQLSLSGEQYF,TGTGCCAGCAGCCAACTCAGTTTATCGGGAGAGCAGTACTTC
.,15,TRBV9,TRBD2,TRBJ2-7,CASSLGGTTAHEQYF,TGTGCCAGCAGCTTGGGGGGGACGACCGCCCACGAGCAGTACTTC
.,13,TRBV18,.,TRBJ1-4,CASSPGFNEKLFF,TGTGCCAGCTCACCGGGCTTTAATGAAAAACTGTTTTTT
once,14,TRBV6-5,.,TRBJ1-4,CASSYGGNNEKLFF,TGTGCCAGCAGTTACGGGGGGAACAATGAAAAACTGTTTTTT
.,16,TRBV19,TRBD2,TRBJ2-3,CASSGGTGRKTDTQYF,TGTGCCAGTAGTGGTGGTACCGGGAGGAAAACAGATACGCAGTATTTT
.,14,TRBV6-1,.,TRBJ1-5,CASSERHGNQPQHF,TGTGCCAGCAGTGAACGACACGGAAATCAGCCCCAGCATTTT
.,14,TRBV3-1/TRBV3-2,.,TRBJ2-1,CASSQRASYNEQFF,TGTGCCAGCAGCCAGCGGGCTTCTTACAATGAGCAGTTCTTC
.,14,TRBV7-2,.,TRBJ2-7,CASSPLSSSREQYF,TGTGCCAGCAGCCCGCTTAGCAGCTCCCGCGAGCAGTACTTC
.,12,TRBV29-1,TRBD1,TRBJ1-1,CRHQGGNTEAFF,TGCCGACACCAGGGGGGGAACACTGAAGCTTTCTTT
.,16,TRBV5-1,TRBD2,TRBJ2-3,CASSPGLAGSTDTQYF,TGCGCCAGCAGCCCGGGACTAGCGGGAAGCACAGATACGCAGTATTTT
once,16,TRBV9,.,TRBJ1-2,CASSPTPNRVGYGYTF,TGTGCCAGCAGCCCGACACCAAACAGGGTAGGCTATGGCTACACCTTC
few,14,TRBV5-1,TRBD1,TRBJ1-3,CASSFGQAGNTIYF,TGCGCCAGCAGCTTCGGACAGGCTGGAAACACCATATATTTT
.,17,TRBV9,TRBD2,TRBJ2-5,CASSPQRASGWRETQYF,TGTGCCAGCAGCCCTCAGAGGGCTAGCGGTTGGCGAGAGACCCAGTACTTC
many,14,TRBV7-9,TRBD1,TRBJ1-1,CASSAGQRNTEAFF,TGTGCCAGCAGCGCGGGACAGCGGAACACTGAAGCTTTCTTT
once,15,TRBV27,.,TRBJ1-5,CASSPKRGINQPQHF,TGTGCCAGCAGCCCTAAGCGGGGGATCAATCAGCCCCAGCATTTT
.,11,TRBV19,.,TRBJ1-3,CASLQGNTIYF,TGTGCCAGTCTCCAGGGAAACACCATATATTTT
.,15,TRBV4-1,.,TRBJ2-2,CASSQPGTNTGELFF,TGCGCCAGCAGCCAACCCGGGACAAACACCGGGGAGCTGTTTTTT
.,15,TRBV6-6,.,TRBJ2-6,CASSYAATGANVLTF,TGTGCCAGCAGTTATGCGGCTACCGGGGCCAACGTCCTGACTTTC
.,15,TRBV7-2,TRBD1,TRBJ2-2,CASSFQGAKTGELFF,TGTGCCAGCAGCTTTCAGGGGGCGAAAACCGGGGAGCTGTTTTTT
.,16,TRBV9,.,TRBJ2-3,CASSPLRAGGTDTQYF,TGTGCCAGCAGCCCACTCAGAGCGGGTGGAACGGATACGCAGTATTTT
.,15,TRBV3-1/TRBV3-2,TRBD2,TRBJ2-1,CASSQGLAGYNEQFF,TGTGCCAGCAGCCAAGGACTAGCGGGGTACAATGAGCAGTTCTTC
.,15,TRBV19,.,TRBJ2-7,CASSKGLLSSYEQYF,TGTGCCAGTAGTAAAGGACTCTTAAGCTCCTACGAGCAGTACTTC
.,17,TRBV7-2,.,TRBJ2-3,CASRSTEGYPYTDTQYF,TGTGCCAGCAGGTCCACAGAGGGCTACCCGTACACAGATACGCAGTATTTT
.,19,TRBV19,TRBD1,TRBJ1-4,CASSIDSALKTGLNEKLFF,TGTGCCAGTAGTATAGATTCAGCCCTCAAGACAGGGCTTAATGAAAAACTGTTTTTT
.,14,TRBV28,.,TRBJ2-7,CASSFMMTSYEQYF,TGTGCCAGCAGTTTCATGATGACTTCCTACGAGCAGTACTTC
once,12,TRBV2,TRBD1,TRBJ2-7,CASKGQAYEQYF,TGTGCCAGCAAGGGACAGGCCTACGAGCAGTACTTC
.,14,TRBV6-1,TRBD1,TRBJ2-7,CASSEGTGLRGQYF,TGTGCCAGCAGTGAAGGGACAGGACTTCGTGGGCAGTACTTC